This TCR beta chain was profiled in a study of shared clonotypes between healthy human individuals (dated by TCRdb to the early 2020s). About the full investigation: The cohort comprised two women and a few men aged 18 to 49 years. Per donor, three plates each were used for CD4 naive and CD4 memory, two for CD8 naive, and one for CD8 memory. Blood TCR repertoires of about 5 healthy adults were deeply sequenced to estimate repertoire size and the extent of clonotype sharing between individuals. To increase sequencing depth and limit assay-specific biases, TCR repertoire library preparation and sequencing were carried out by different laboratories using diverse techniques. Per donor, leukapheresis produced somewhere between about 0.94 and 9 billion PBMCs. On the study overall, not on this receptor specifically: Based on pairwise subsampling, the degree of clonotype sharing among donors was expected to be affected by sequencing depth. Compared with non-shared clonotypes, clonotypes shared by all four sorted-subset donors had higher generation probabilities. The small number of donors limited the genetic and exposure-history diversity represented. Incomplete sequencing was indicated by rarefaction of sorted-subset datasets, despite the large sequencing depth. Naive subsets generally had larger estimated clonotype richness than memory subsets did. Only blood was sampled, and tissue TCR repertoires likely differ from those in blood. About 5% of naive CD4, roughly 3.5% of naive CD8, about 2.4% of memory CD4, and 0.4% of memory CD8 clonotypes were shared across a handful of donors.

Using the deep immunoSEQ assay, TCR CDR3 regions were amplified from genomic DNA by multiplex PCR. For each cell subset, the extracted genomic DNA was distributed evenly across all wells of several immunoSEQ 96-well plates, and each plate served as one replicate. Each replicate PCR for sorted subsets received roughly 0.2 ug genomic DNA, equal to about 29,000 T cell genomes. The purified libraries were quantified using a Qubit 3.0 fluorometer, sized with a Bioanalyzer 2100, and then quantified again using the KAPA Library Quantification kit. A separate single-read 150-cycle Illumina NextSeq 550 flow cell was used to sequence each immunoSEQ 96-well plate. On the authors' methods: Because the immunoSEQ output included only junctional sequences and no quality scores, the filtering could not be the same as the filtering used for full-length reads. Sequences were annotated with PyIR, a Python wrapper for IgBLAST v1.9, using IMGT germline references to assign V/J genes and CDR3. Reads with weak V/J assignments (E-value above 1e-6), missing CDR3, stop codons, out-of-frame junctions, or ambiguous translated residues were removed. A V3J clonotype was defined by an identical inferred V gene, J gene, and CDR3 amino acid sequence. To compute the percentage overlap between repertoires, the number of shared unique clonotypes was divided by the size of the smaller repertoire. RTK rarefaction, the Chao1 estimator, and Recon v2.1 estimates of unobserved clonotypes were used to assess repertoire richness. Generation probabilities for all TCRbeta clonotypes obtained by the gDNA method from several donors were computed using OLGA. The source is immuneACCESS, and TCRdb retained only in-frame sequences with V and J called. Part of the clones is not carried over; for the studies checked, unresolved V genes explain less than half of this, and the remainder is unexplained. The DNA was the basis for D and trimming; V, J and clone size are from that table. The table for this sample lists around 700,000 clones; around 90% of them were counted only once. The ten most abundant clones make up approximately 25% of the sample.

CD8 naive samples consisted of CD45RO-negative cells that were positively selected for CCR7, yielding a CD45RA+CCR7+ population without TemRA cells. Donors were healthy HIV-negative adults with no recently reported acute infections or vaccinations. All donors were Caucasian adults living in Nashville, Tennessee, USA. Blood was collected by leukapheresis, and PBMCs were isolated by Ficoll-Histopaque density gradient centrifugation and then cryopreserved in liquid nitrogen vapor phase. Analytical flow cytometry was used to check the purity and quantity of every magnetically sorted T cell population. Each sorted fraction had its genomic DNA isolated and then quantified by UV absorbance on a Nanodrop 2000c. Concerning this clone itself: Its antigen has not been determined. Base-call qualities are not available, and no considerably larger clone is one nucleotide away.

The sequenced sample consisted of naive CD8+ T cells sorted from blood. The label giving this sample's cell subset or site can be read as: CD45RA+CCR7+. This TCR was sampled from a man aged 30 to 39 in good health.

The CDR3 has the sequence CASRELTGTYNEQFF. The nucleotide sequence reads as follows: TGTGCCAGCAGGGAATTGACCGGGACCTACAATGAGCAGTTCTTC. The chain is encoded by TRBV9 joined to TRBJ2-1; TRBD2 could be the D gene, as 5 bases match. The CDR1 and CDR2 encoded by the germline V gene are SGDLS and YYNGEE. At the junction V is shortened by 5 bases and J by 2 bases, with 14 bases in between. Including the terminal cysteine and phenylalanine, the CDR3 comprises 15 residues. The kept DNA is CDR3 alone, 45 bases in frame from the first base. The CDR3 plus the reference TRBV9 and TRBJ2-1 genes for the other parts give the full variable domain: DSGVTQTPKHLITATGQRVTLRCSPRSGDLSVYWYQQSLDQGLQFLIQYYNGEERAKGNILERFSAQQFPDLHSELNLSSLELGDSALYFCASRELTGTYNEQFFGPGTRLTVL.